These 32 T cell receptor beta chains originate from one sample sequenced in a study of vaccination effects on CD4 cells after COVID-19. TCRdb keeps only in-frame clones here, not all; method: immunoSEQ multiplex PCR. There are about 79,000 clones in the sample; 60% to 80% occur only once, and under 2% lies in the top ten. No cognate antigen is known for these TCRs. Antigen-specific CD4+ T cells were first expanded with viral peptide pools by the ViraFEST assay and only then sequenced. Having been cultured for roughly 9 days, the cells underwent CD4+ T cell isolation. The sample consisted of CD4+ T cells from PBMCs cultured with HCoV-229E spike peptides, taken before COVID-19 vaccination. The receptors were gathered from a human donor who received a COVID-19 vaccine.

The rearrangement links TRBV4-2 to TRBJ1-4; TRBD1 matches at 7 bases. The CDR3 has 15 residues. CDR1 is LGHNA and CDR2 is YNFKEQ in the germline V gene. J gave up 7 bases and V 5 bases, and 10 bases lay outside the gene matches. In DNA form, the CDR3 reads TGTGCCAGCAGCGCCGGACAGGACCCGGGTGAAAAACTGTTTTTT. It yields the protein CASSAGQDPGEKLFF.

The chain combines TRBV7-3 with TRBJ2-1, with TRBD1 as a possible D gene (6 bases). CDR3 length equals 16 residues. Germline loops: CDR1 SGHTA, CDR2 FQGTGA. V shed 2 bases and J shed 4 bases, with 15 bases lying between them. In DNA form, the CDR3 reads TGTGCCAGCAGCTTAGGGTTGAGGACAGCATACAATGAGCAGTTCTTC. It encodes CASSLGLRTAYNEQFF.

This clone has more than one count but fewer than ten. This rearrangement joins TRBV15 to TRBJ1-4; no clear D gene. Germline V gene lookup returns CDR1 LNHNV and CDR2 YYDKDF (reference sequence). V lost 1 base to trimming and J lost 2 bases, with 14 bases between them. This CDR3 region has 17 residues. CDR3 in amino acids: CATSRGNFLGTNEKLFF. CDR3 coding DNA: TGTGCCACCAGCAGAGGAAACTTCCTTGGGACTAATGAAAAACTGTTTTTT.

The chain recombines TRBV4-1 with TRBJ2-7; 14 positions match TRBD2. Losses at the gene ends were 1 base for V and 5 bases for J; bases not matched to a gene: 1. The V gene's germline CDR1 is MGHRA and CDR2 YSYEKL. The CDR3 spans 15 residues. CDR3 coding DNA: TGCGCCAGCAGCCAAGTGGGACTAGCGGGGGACGAGCAGTACGTC. Residues: CASSQVGLAGDEQYV.

The V gene is TRBV5-4, the J gene TRBJ2-2, with TRBD2 matching 11 bases. Germline assignment: CDR1 SGHNT and CDR2 YYREEE (reference sequence). J lost 4 bases, V lost 6 bases, and 8 bases had no gene match. The CDR3 has 16 residues. This CDR3 is CASKVAGGLGTGELFF. In DNA, the CDR3 is TGTGCCAGCAAGGTAGCGGGGGGGCTCGGCACCGGGGAGCTGTTTTTT.

The chain carries TRBV19 and TRBJ1-5; TRBD1 aligns across 7 bases. The CDR3 runs to 15 residues. Germline trimming cut 7 bases from V and 4 bases from J; bases unmatched to any gene: 10. Germline assignment: CDR1 LNHDA and CDR2 SQIVND (reference sequence). In nucleotides, the CDR3 is TGTGCCAGTACCCTGAGGACAGGCGGGAATCAGCCCCAGCATTTT. It yields the protein CASTLRTGGNQPQHF.

The chain is built from TRBV6-5 and TRBJ1-2; 9 bases agree with TRBD1. V lost 6 bases to trimming and J lost 9 bases; unmatched junction nucleotides: 8. Germline assignment: CDR1 MNHEY and CDR2 SVGAGI. This CDR3 region has 13 residues. The CDR3 here is CASSRGTGMRYTF. The DNA for the CDR3 is TGTGCCAGCAGCCGAGGGACAGGGATGCGCTACACCTTC.

This clone was detected only a few times. In DNA form, the CDR3 reads TGTGCCACCAGCAGAGTGCTCGAGGGTGGGGAGCTGTTTTTT. It yields the protein CATSRVLEGGELFF. This chain links TRBV15 with TRBJ2-2; tentative D call: TRBD2 (5 bases). The germline gives CDR1 LNHNV, CDR2 YYDKDF (reference sequence). The CDR3 runs 14 residues. The V gene lost 1 base and the J gene lost 8 bases, with 11 bases spanning the gap.

The V gene is TRBV7-9, the J gene TRBJ2-2; no definite D call. The CDR3 spans 14 residues. Trimming took 1 base from V and 6 from J, leaving 9 bases between them. Germline V gives CDR1 SEHNR, CDR2 FQNEAQ (reference sequence). In DNA, the CDR3 is TGTGCCAGCAGCTTAGATGGTTGGGCCGGGGAGCTGTTTTTT. Translating it yields CASSLDGWAGELFF.

This clone was seen once. The genes are TRBV6-2 or TRBV6-3 and TRBJ2-5; a weak D match, TRBD1 (6 bases). Trimming left V 6 bases short and J 2 bases short, with 19 bases between. The CDR3 length is 16 residues. Germline assignment: CDR1 MNHEY and CDR2 SVGEGT. The CDR3 sequence: CASSTRLRTEQETQYF. The CDR3 DNA follows: TGTGCCAGCAGCACCCGCCTCCGGACAGAACAAGAGACCCAGTACTTC.

The chain recombines TRBV5-1 with TRBJ1-4; possible D gene TRBD1, 6 bases. V was pared by 1 base and J by 7 bases, with 14 bases between. The CDR3 is 15 residues long. Germline lookup yields CDR1 SGHRS and CDR2 YFSETQ. The CDR3 is CASSLSRQAGEKLFF. CDR3 coding DNA: TGCGCCAGCAGCTTGTCAAGACAGGCGGGTGAAAAACTGTTTTTT.

The chain carries TRBV29-1 and TRBJ2-5; 8 positions agree with TRBD1. The germline V gene encodes CDR1 SQVTM and CDR2 ANQGSEA. J gave up 4 bases and V 3 bases, and 7 bases lay outside the gene matches. The CDR3 runs to 14 residues. CDR3 loop: CSVDQGAIGETQYF. The CDR3 nucleotides read TGCAGCGTTGATCAGGGGGCGATCGGAGAGACCCAGTACTTC.

V gene TRBV14 combines with J gene TRBJ1-4, with 11 bases matching TRBD1. The germline V gene encodes CDR1 SGHDN and CDR2 FVKESK. After removal of 3 bases from V and 8 bases from J, the junction contained 11 bases not matched to a gene. The CDR3 loop spans 17 amino acids. DNA of the CDR3: TGTGCCAGCAGCCAGGACAGGGGGCAGGTCGTGAGCGAAAAACTGTTTTTT. Translation: CASSQDRGQVVSEKLFF.

This clone was seen a few times. DNA of the CDR3: TGCGCCAGCAGCCAAGGGGGGAAGAAGAACAATGAGCAGTTCTTC. Encoded protein: CASSQGGKKNNEQFF. J is TRBJ2-1 and V is TRBV4-1; D tentatively reads TRBD1 or TRBD2 (5 bases each). Germline V gives CDR1 MGHRA, CDR2 YSYEKL. The CDR3 runs 15 residues. The germline V and J ends were trimmed by 1 base and 5 bases, with 12 bases remaining between them.

The chain carries TRBV21-1 and TRBJ1-4; TRBD1, the table's D call, was not compared with the DNA. TRBV21-1 is annotated as a pseudogene. This CDR3 has 16 amino acids. As DNA, the CDR3 is TGTGCCAGCAGTCCCTCCCCGAGGGGGCTTCGAGAAAAACTGTTTTTT. Its protein is CASSPSPRGLREKLFF.

The chain carries TRBV5-6 and TRBJ2-5, with 7 bases fitting TRBD1. Germline V CDR1 and CDR2: SGHDT, YYEEEE. The J segment lost 6 bases and the V segment lost 2 bases, leaving 4 bases of the junction unmatched. The CDR3 contains 13 residues. The CDR3 loop is CASSFQGVKTQYF. CDR3 in DNA: TGTGCCAGCAGCTTCCAGGGGGTGAAGACCCAGTACTTC.

This clone came up once. This chain links TRBV5-6 with TRBJ2-2, with D hard to call. Trimming left V 2 bases short and J 5 bases short, with 10 bases between. The CDR3 is 14 amino acids. Looked up from germline, CDR1 is SGHDT and CDR2 is YYEEEE. The chain's CDR3 is CASSFGWLTGELFF. The CDR3 DNA is TGTGCCAGCAGCTTCGGCTGGCTTACCGGGGAGCTGTTTTTT. Looking up the rest from reference TRBV5-6 and TRBJ2-2 gives the full variable domain: DAGVTQSPTHLIKTRGQQVTLRCSPKSGHDTVSWYQQALGQGPQFIFQYYEEEERQRGNFPDRFSGHQFPNYSSELNVNALLLGDSALYLCASSFGWLTGELFFGEGSRLTVL.

The rearrangement uses TRBV29-1 and TRBJ2-1; no firm D call. Trimming removed 3 bases at V and 0 bases at J, with 3 bases between. Germline-derived CDR1 and CDR2 are SQVTM and ANQGSEA. The CDR3 has 12 amino acids. The CDR3 reads CSVDTSYNEQFF. CDR3 nucleotide sequence: TGCAGCGTTGACACCTCCTACAATGAGCAGTTCTTC.

V gene TRBV18 combines with J gene TRBJ1-6; 7 positions match TRBD1. V lost 6 bases, J lost 7 bases, and 6 bases stayed unmatched. The CDR3 length is 14 residues. Looked up from germline, CDR1 is KGHSH and CDR2 is LQKENI. The DNA of the CDR3 is TGTGCCAGCTCCCTGGACAGGTTGAATTCACCCCTCCACTTT. It yields the protein CASSLDRLNSPLHF.

This clone appeared a single time. V usage is TRBV6-5 and J usage is TRBJ1-1; TRBD1 is a possible D gene (5 bases). Germline V lookup: CDR1 MNHEY, CDR2 SVGAGI. The ends were cut back, 7 bases at V and 4 bases at J, with 13 bases in the middle. The CDR3 is made up of 13 amino acids. For the CDR3, the DNA is TGTGCCAGCATTCGGGGGGATCCCACTGAAGCTTTCTTT. Residues: CASIRGDPTEAFF.

This chain joins TRBV6-5 and TRBJ1-6; 8 nucleotides line up with TRBD1. J was trimmed by 10 bases and V by 6 bases; bases with no gene match: 11. Germline CDR1 is MNHEY and CDR2 is SVGAGI. The CDR3 runs to 15 residues. CDR3 residues: CASRAPQGAQSPLHF. Written as DNA, the CDR3 is TGTGCCAGCAGGGCACCCCAGGGGGCGCAATCACCCCTCCACTTT.

The chain uses TRBV27 and TRBJ2-2, with D uncertain. The CDR3 runs 14 residues. V was clipped by 2 bases and J by 1 base, with 5 bases between them. Per the germline V gene, CDR1 is MNHEY and CDR2 is SMNVEV (reference sequence). The CDR3 DNA reads as TGTGCCAGCAGTTTAAGATGGAACACCGGGGAGCTGTTTTTT. This codes for CASSLRWNTGELFF.

The chain joins TRBV13 to TRBJ1-4; TRBD1 matches 8 bases. Germline V gene lookup returns CDR1 PRHDT and CDR2 FYEKMQ (reference sequence). The CDR3 has 15 amino acids. With V trimmed by 5 bases and J by 7 bases, 9 bases remained unmatched. The CDR3 DNA reads as TGTGCCAGCAGCCCACGACAGGGGCGGGGTGAAAAACTGTTTTTT. Translating it yields CASSPRQGRGEKLFF.

The J gene is TRBJ1-2, the V gene TRBV3-1 (or the pseudogene TRBV3-2), with D perhaps TRBD1 (6 bases). V lost 5 bases and J lost 2, with 12 bases in between. The CDR3 spans 14 residues. Germline CDR1 is LGHDT and CDR2 is YNNKEL (reference sequence). CDR3 sequence: CASSYGRGNYGYTF. The CDR3 coding sequence is TGTGCCAGCAGCTACGGCAGGGGAAACTATGGCTACACCTTC.

This chain connects TRBV7-3 to TRBJ2-2; 10 bases agree with TRBD2. With V trimmed by 3 bases and J by 6 bases, 4 bases remained unmatched. Germline CDR1 is SGHTA and CDR2 is FQGTGA. CDR3 size: 15 residues. CDR3 DNA sequence: TGTGCCAGCAGCTTTAGCGGGGGGCCGGCCGGGGAGCTGTTTTTT. The encoded protein is CASSFSGGPAGELFF.

V is TRBV6-6 and J is TRBJ2-7; either TRBD1 or TRBD2 may fit D (6 bases each). This CDR3 is 12 amino acids long. CDR1 and CDR2 (germline): MNHNY, SVGAGI (reference sequence). Trimming took 6 bases from V and 5 from J, leaving 11 bases between them. The CDR3 here is CASSEGEDEQYV. CDR3 nucleotides: TGTGCCAGCAGCGAGGGGGAGGACGAGCAGTACGTC.

The chain recombines TRBV5-1 with TRBJ1-2; D not certain. V lost 1 base to trimming and J lost 4 bases, with 14 bases between them. The CDR3 loop spans 15 amino acids. Germline CDR1 is SGHRS and CDR2 is YFSETQ. Written as DNA, the CDR3 is TGCGCCAGCAGCTTGTTAATGTCGCTTGGCTATGGCTACACCTTC. This codes for CASSLLMSLGYGYTF.

The V and J genes are TRBV6-5 and TRBJ1-2, with D possibly TRBD1 on 5 matching bases. Between the trimmed V and J ends, which lost 5 bases and 8 bases, there was a span of 15 bases. Germline V gene lookup returns CDR1 MNHEY and CDR2 SVGAGI. This CDR3 is built from 13 residues. CDR3 nucleotide sequence: TGTGCCAGCAGTCGACAGAAATTAAAAGGCTACACCTTC. This gives the protein CASSRQKLKGYTF.

The chain joins TRBV7-3 to TRBJ2-3; 13 bases line up with TRBD2. Trimming removed 3 bases from V and 4 bases from J; junction bases left unmatched: 4. This CDR3 has 16 amino acids. Germline V lookup: CDR1 SGHTA, CDR2 FQGTGA. The CDR3 DNA sequence: TGTGCCAGCAGCTTTCAGACTAGCGGGGGGTCAGATACGCAGTATTTT. Its translation is CASSFQTSGGSDTQYF.

Only one count was recorded for this clone. The V call is TRBV20-1, the J call TRBJ2-3; D is undetermined. The CDR3 consists of 12 residues. Germline V CDR1 and CDR2: DFQATT, SNEGSKA (reference sequence). Trimming shortened V by 3 bases and J by 1 base, and 5 bases separated the two germline ends. The CDR3 DNA reads as TGCAGTGCTAGTGAGGGCACAGATACGCAGTATTTT. This codes for CSASEGTDTQYF.

The genes are TRBV6-1 and TRBJ2-3; 9 positions agree with TRBD1. The germline V gene encodes CDR1 MNHNS and CDR2 SASEGT. This CDR3 has 16 residues. Trimming at V came to 6 bases and at J to 3 bases, leaving 10 bases not matched to a gene. The chain's CDR3 is CASREQGALETDTQYF. The CDR3 region has the DNA TGTGCCAGCAGGGAACAGGGGGCATTGGAGACAGATACGCAGTATTTT.

This clone showed up just once. V usage is TRBV28 and J usage is TRBJ2-3, with a possible D match to TRBD2 (6 bases). V lost 4 bases to trimming and J lost 6 bases, with 8 bases between them. CDR3 length: 12 amino acids. CDR1 MDHEN and CDR2 SYDVKM come from the germline V gene. CDR3 in amino acids: CASSSLADTQYF. The CDR3 DNA follows: TGTGCCAGCAGTTCTCTAGCGGATACGCAGTATTTT.